Below, 22 T cell receptor beta chains from the same sample are listed, as sequenced in a study of vaccination and CD4 T cells after COVID-19. Sequenced with the Oncomine TCR Beta short-read assay was DNA taken from cultured CD4+ T cells. TCRdb recomputed calls from the PCR reads with MiXCR, one row per CDR3 protein. Among approximately 10,000 distinct CDR3 sequences listed, about 50% were seen once. Their target antigens are unknown. As to treatment: 10-day PBMC culture with coronavirus spike peptide pools or control peptides (ViraFEST assay). The sequenced sample consisted of CD4+ T cells from blood, cultured in vitro. These receptors originate from a human donor who had recovered from COVID-19.

The genes are TRBV7-9 and TRBJ1-1, with TRBD1 as a possible D gene (5 bases). The CDR3 spans 16 residues. Germline V gene data show CDR1 as SEHNR and CDR2 as FQNEAQ (reference sequence). The ends were cut back, 1 base at V and 1 base at J, with 13 bases in the middle. The CDR3 DNA reads TGTGCCAGCAGCTTAGGCTCCGGACACCCGAACACTGAAGCTTTCTTT. Translating it yields CASSLGSGHPNTEAFF.

The chain uses TRBV24-1 and TRBJ2-4, with D perhaps TRBD2 (5 bases). This CDR3 is built from 15 residues. Germline lookup yields CDR1 KGHDR and CDR2 SFDVKD. The V end was cut by 5 bases, the J end by 3 bases, with 13 bases between. The CDR3 sequence: CATSGNRRGKNIQYF. CDR3 DNA sequence: TGTGCCACCAGTGGAAACCGACGGGGCAAAAACATTCAGTACTTC.

This clonotype was counted only a few times. DNA of the CDR3: TGCAGTGCTAGAGATTCGGGGGACATCACGGTCCACTTT. This encodes CSARDSGDITVHF. The chain is built from TRBV20-1 and TRBJ1-6; tentatively, D is TRBD1 (6 bases). The V gene lost 0 bases and the J gene lost 17 bases, with 17 bases spanning the gap. CDR3 length equals 13 residues. The germline V gene encodes CDR1 DFQATT and CDR2 SNEGSKA (reference sequence).

CDR3 loop: CSARDAWTGVAQPQHF. DNA for the CDR3: TGCAGTGCTAGAGATGCTTGGACAGGGGTCGCCCAGCCCCAGCATTTT. This rearrangement joins TRBV20-1 to TRBJ1-5, with 9 positions matching TRBD1. Trimming at V came to 0 bases and at J to 7 bases, leaving 10 bases not matched to a gene. Per germline, CDR1 DFQATT and CDR2 SNEGSKA (reference sequence). The CDR3 sequence is 16 residues long.

The chain carries TRBV4-1 and TRBJ2-2, with a weak D call TRBD1 (5 bases). Between the trimmed V and J ends, which lost 3 bases and 4 bases, there was a span of 9 bases. In germline, CDR1 is MGHRA, CDR2 YSYEKL. This CDR3 comprises 14 residues. The CDR3 here is CASSQVDSTGELFF. In DNA, the CDR3 is TGCGCCAGCAGCCAGGTAGACAGCACCGGGGAGCTGTTTTTT.

A few counts support this clonotype. This chain links TRBV23-1 with TRBJ1-2, with 7 bases lining up with TRBD1. TRBV23-1 has ORF status, its function being uncertain. After removal of 1 base from V and 7 bases from J, the junction contained 3 bases not matched to a gene. This CDR3 has 13 amino acids. The CDR3 here is CASSQLGQIGYTF. CDR3 sequence (DNA): TGCGCCAGCAGTCAATTGGGACAGATTGGCTACACCTTC.

The V call is TRBV21-1, the J call TRBJ2-7; the table's D call of TRBD2 was not tested on the DNA. TRBV21-1 is deemed a pseudogene. The CDR3 sequence is 16 residues long. CDR3 in DNA: TGTGCCAGCAGCCCAAATAAGGGGACTAGAGATTACGAGCAGTACTTC. Its protein product is CASSPNKGTRDYEQYF.

This sequence joins TRBV20-1 and TRBJ1-3; 7 bases align to TRBD1. The CDR3 covers 14 residues. The germline V gene has CDR1 DFQATT and CDR2 SNEGSKA (reference sequence). V shed 5 bases and J 7 bases; nucleotides not matched to a gene: 11. CDR3 loop: CSASQGGVSNTIYF. The CDR3 bases are TGCAGTGCTTCCCAGGGGGGGGTCTCTAACACCATATATTTT.

There are a few counts of this clonotype. The chain carries TRBV20-1 and TRBJ1-1; D is unresolved. The V end lost 0 bases, the J end lost 2 bases, and 10 bases lay between the germline ends. Germline assignment: CDR1 DFQATT and CDR2 SNEGSKA (reference sequence). The CDR3 sequence is 14 residues long. The CDR3 protein is CSARDLGINTEAFF. In DNA form, the CDR3 reads TGCAGTGCTAGAGATTTGGGGATAAACACTGAAGCTTTCTTT.

This clonotype was found once. This chain links TRBV4-1 with TRBJ1-5, with D maybe TRBD1 (6 bases). Germline V gene sequence: CDR1 MGHRA, CDR2 YSYEKL. The CDR3 has 17 residues. V lost 1 base and J lost 4, with 17 bases in between. The CDR3 coding sequence is TGCGCCAGCAGCCAAGTGCCTACAGGGAACCCTAATCAGCCCCAGCATTTT. The encoded protein is CASSQVPTGNPNQPQHF.

The chain recombines TRBV7-2 with TRBJ2-5, with TRBD2 matching 8 bases. There are 15 residues in the CDR3. J was trimmed by 5 bases and V by 1 base; bases with no gene match: 6. The germline gives CDR1 SGHTA, CDR2 FQGNSA. CDR3 loop: CTSSLGGLEGETQYF. CDR3 in DNA: TGTACCAGCAGCTTAGGGGGACTAGAGGGGGAGACCCAGTACTTC.

This clonotype was seen a handful of times. The gene calls are TRBV7-9 and TRBJ2-3; 9 nucleotides align to TRBD2. The CDR3 has 13 residues. With 5 bases clipped from V and 4 bases from J, the junction kept 1 base outside the gene matches. Germline lookup yields CDR1 SEHNR and CDR2 FQNEAQ (reference sequence). CDR3 sequence (DNA): TGTGCCAGCAGCGGCGGGAGGGCAGATACGCAGTATTTT. The encoded protein is CASSGGRADTQYF.

This chain links TRBV2 with TRBJ2-7; 8 nucleotides line up with TRBD2. Germline V lookup: CDR1 SNHLY, CDR2 FYNNEI. V gave up 2 bases and J gave up 1 base; unmatched junction bases: 7. The CDR3 totals 16 residues. CDR3 in DNA: TGTGCCAGCAGTGAACCCGGGGGGGGTTTATCCTACGAGCAGTACTTC. Its protein is CASSEPGGGLSYEQYF.

This clonotype was seen a single time. V is TRBV7-8 and J is TRBJ2-7, with 7 bases aligning to TRBD2. V shed 7 bases, J shed 4 bases, and the junction held 7 bases outside the gene matches. The CDR3 spans 13 residues. Germline V CDR1 and CDR2: SGHVS, FQNEAQ. The CDR3 region has the DNA TGTGCCAGCAACAGCGGGACTCCTTACGAGCAGTACTTC. This gives the protein CASNSGTPYEQYF.

This clonotype was found a few times. J is TRBJ1-1 and V is TRBV29-1; D unresolved. This CDR3 spans 13 amino acids. The germline V gene has CDR1 SQVTM and CDR2 ANQGSEA. V was trimmed by 6 bases and J by 3 bases, leaving 14 bases between them. CDR3 bases: TGCAGCGTAGCCCCAGGCGGGGACACTGAAGCTTTCTTT. Translating gives CSVAPGGDTEAFF.

The chain links TRBV7-9 to TRBJ1-4, with D possibly being TRBD1 (5 bases). This CDR3 is built from 15 residues. Germline values: CDR1 SEHNR, CDR2 FQNEAQ (reference sequence). V lost 6 bases, J lost 6 bases, and 17 bases lay in between. Written as DNA, the CDR3 is TGTGCCAGCAGGGGTCCGGGGCTGGGGGATGAAAAACTGTTTTTT. Translating gives CASRGPGLGDEKLFF.

V and J are TRBV20-1 and TRBJ2-2, with 10 bases lining up with TRBD2. Germline lookup yields CDR1 DFQATT and CDR2 SNEGSKA (reference sequence). The CDR3 is made up of 15 amino acids. The J segment lost 2 bases and the V segment lost 5 bases, leaving 5 bases of the junction unmatched. CDR3 DNA sequence: TGCAGTGCTCCCAGCGGGAGGGTAAACACCGGGGAGCTGTTTTTT. Protein product: CSAPSGRVNTGELFF.

This clonotype was observed once. The chain combines TRBV9 with TRBJ2-5; 7 positions agree with TRBD1. V lost 2 bases, J lost 5 bases, and 6 bases stayed unmatched. Germline values: CDR1 SGDLS, CDR2 YYNGEE. This CDR3 comprises 14 residues. CDR3 region: CASSVTGFGETQYF. DNA of the CDR3: TGTGCCAGCAGCGTGACAGGGTTTGGGGAGACCCAGTACTTC. The full variable domain, with the rest looked up from reference TRBV9 and TRBJ2-5, is DSGVTQTPKHLITATGQRVTLRCSPRSGDLSVYWYQQSLDQGLQFLIQYYNGEERAKGNILERFSAQQFPDLHSELNLSSLELGDSALYFCASSVTGFGETQYFGPGTRLLVL.

The chain carries TRBV20-1 and TRBJ1-5; TRBD1 matches at 7 bases. The CDR3 length is 12 residues. Germline V gives CDR1 DFQATT, CDR2 SNEGSKA (reference sequence). J was trimmed by 7 bases and V by 4 bases; bases with no gene match: 4. The DNA of the CDR3 is TGCAGTGCTACAGGGGGAGTACAGCCCCAGCATTTT. It codes for CSATGGVQPQHF.

This chain links TRBV6-1 with TRBJ2-5; 9 bases line up with TRBD1. Germline CDR1 MNHNS, CDR2 SASEGT. Germline trimming cut 4 bases from V and 2 bases from J; bases unmatched to any gene: 5. The CDR3 is 15 amino acids. CDR3 protein: CASSGNRGPQETQYF. The CDR3 DNA follows: TGTGCCAGCAGTGGGAACAGGGGGCCGCAAGAGACCCAGTACTTC.

DNA for the CDR3: TGTGCCAGCAGCCAGCAGGGGAGCCTGAACACCGGGGAGCTGTTTTTT. It encodes CASSQQGSLNTGELFF. This chain joins TRBV7-2 and TRBJ2-2; D is perhaps TRBD1 (6 bases). The V and J ends lost 5 bases and 1 base respectively, with 14 bases between them. The CDR3 loop spans 16 amino acids. Germline CDR1 reads SGHTA; CDR2 reads FQGNSA.

This chain connects TRBV11-2 to TRBJ1-2; no clear D. V was shortened by 5 bases and J by 0 bases, with 7 bases between the two germline ends. Germline CDR1 and CDR2: SGHAT and FQNNGV. The CDR3 contains 13 residues. In nucleotides, the CDR3 is TGTGCCAGCAGCCCTGACACTAACTATGGCTACACCTTC. This translates into CASSPDTNYGYTF.